The 2 T cell receptor beta chains listed next were all sequenced from one sample in a study of control samples from healthy donors and cancer patients. Sequenced by immunoSEQ multiplex PCR; TCRdb stores in-frame clones only, minus some. The sample records about 95,000 clones, 88% being singletons. Sequenced: blood. The receptors were sampled from a woman aged 70 to 79 in good health.

The chain carries TRBV11-2 and TRBJ1-4; a possible D gene is TRBD1 (5 bases). Trimming cost V 1 base and J 8 bases, with 14 bases left between them. The CDR3 is 15 residues long. Germline CDR1 and CDR2: SGHAT and FQNNGV. For the CDR3, the DNA is TGTGCCAGCAGCTTAGGGACACAAAAGGGGGAAAAACTGTTTTTT. Translated: CASSLGTQKGEKLFF.

V and J are TRBV5-1 and TRBJ2-5; D gene unclear. In germline, CDR1 is SGHRS, CDR2 YFSETQ. The CDR3 is made up of 13 amino acids. V gave up 0 bases and J gave up 2 bases, with 5 bases separating them. The CDR3 DNA reads as TGCGCCAGCAGCTTGGGAAGGCAAGAGACCCAGTACTTC. The encoded protein is CASSLGRQETQYF.